Following are 7 T cell receptor beta chains from one sample sequenced in a study of cytomegalovirus exposure and HLA in healthy donors. The study ran its PCR with 60 Vbeta and 13 Jbeta primers. Only in-frame clones appear in the TCRdb table, and some are missing; sequencing was by immunoSEQ multiplex PCR. The sample includes fewer than 60,000 clones, around 72% of them seen just once. Source material: PBMCs. Source of these receptors: a woman between 50 and 59 years old in good health and CMV-seropositive.

The chain recombines TRBV4-2 with TRBJ2-7, with 9 bases matching TRBD1. With V trimmed by 5 bases and J by 1 base, 6 bases remained unmatched. The CDR3 totals 15 residues. Germline V gene sequence: CDR1 LGHNA, CDR2 YNFKEQ. CDR3 DNA sequence: TGTGCCAGCAGCACCCCCGGGACAGGGTCCTACGAGCAGTACTTC. Protein: CASSTPGTGSYEQYF.

This rearrangement joins TRBV7-8 to TRBJ2-1, with 9 positions matching TRBD1. The germline CDR1 and CDR2 sequences are SGHVS and FQNEAQ. The CDR3 totals 15 residues. The trim removed 6 bases at V and 8 bases at J, leaving 11 bases unmatched. The CDR3 loop is CASRARDRAAYEQFF. CDR3 DNA sequence: TGTGCCAGCAGAGCCCGGGACAGGGCGGCGTATGAGCAGTTCTTC.

In nucleotides, the CDR3 is TGTGCCAGCAGCTCCGGACAGAGATTAACCTACGAGCAGTACTTC. Its protein is CASSSGQRLTYEQYF. The chain combines TRBV7-2 with TRBJ2-7, with D possibly TRBD1 on 6 matching bases. Deletions cut 4 bases from V and 2 bases from J, with 15 bases between. The CDR3 contains 15 residues. Germline V gives CDR1 SGHTA, CDR2 FQGNSA. Using reference TRBV7-2 and TRBJ2-7 for the parts outside the CDR3, the full variable domain is GAGVSQSPSNKVTEKGKDVELRCDPISGHTALYWYRQSLGQGLEFLIYFQGNSAPDKSGLPSDRFSAERTGGSVSTLTIQRTQQEDSAVYLCASSSGQRLTYEQYFGPGTRLTVT.

The chain links TRBV7-3 to TRBJ2-3; D may be TRBD1 (6 bases). V lost 3 bases to trimming and J lost 4 bases, with 17 bases between them. This CDR3 contains 16 residues. Germline values: CDR1 SGHTA, CDR2 FQGTGA. The CDR3 region has the DNA TGTGCCAGCAGCTTCGGACAGCACCACGGCCCAGATACGCAGTATTTT. Translation gives CASSFGQHHGPDTQYF.

The V and J genes are TRBV14 and TRBJ2-1; possibly TRBD1 for D (6 bases). V was trimmed by 1 base and J by 7 bases, leaving 14 bases between them. Germline V lookup: CDR1 SGHDN, CDR2 FVKESK. This CDR3 comprises 15 residues. The CDR3 coding sequence is TGTGCCAGCAGCCAAGGTCAGGGGCTACTGAATGAGCAGTTCTTC. It translates to CASSQGQGLLNEQFF.

The V call is TRBV28, the J call TRBJ2-7; a possible D gene is TRBD2 (5 bases). The CDR3 runs 15 residues. Germline CDR1 and CDR2: MDHEN and SYDVKM. V dropped 4 bases and J dropped 5 bases, with 18 bases sitting between them. CDR3 residues: CASSSLLVSRDEQYF. CDR3 in DNA: TGTGCCAGCAGTTCCCTACTAGTCTCGCGGGACGAGCAGTACTTC.

V is TRBV7-2 and J is TRBJ1-2, with a weak D call TRBD1 (5 bases). The CDR3 length is 12 residues. V dropped 7 bases and J dropped 6 bases, with 12 bases sitting between them. Germline V CDR1 and CDR2: SGHTA, FQGNSA. DNA for the CDR3: TGTGCCAGCACCTACATAGGGGATGGCTACACCTTC. Encoded protein: CASTYIGDGYTF.